The following is a T cell receptor beta chain sequence with its context. This specimen comes from a study of Ad26.COV2.S vaccination and SARS-CoV-2 variants. The sample's treatment: around 19 received Ad26.COV2.S at low or high dose, single or two shots; roughly five received placebo; per-sample allocation not given. Samples were taken on day 63 after the first vaccine or placebo injection. The study used a vaccine consisting of an Ad26 vector that expressed Wuhan-strain SARS-CoV-2 spike. The V gene's germline CDR1 is SEHNR and CDR2 FQNEAQ (reference sequence). The J segment lost 7 bases and the V segment lost 1 base, leaving 3 bases of the junction unmatched. This CDR3 comprises 14 residues. TCRdb's table, derived via immunoSEQ multiplex PCR, lists solely in-frame clones and lacks some. Found here are about 220,000 clones, 88% of them singletons; the top ten hold roughly 10%.

V usage is TRBV7-9 and J usage is TRBJ1-2, with 10 bases identical to TRBD1. The source is a person between 18 and 59 years old who received the Ad26.COV2.S COVID-19 vaccine or a placebo. Sample: peripheral blood, taken in a trial of Ad26.COV2.S vaccine versus placebo. As DNA, the CDR3 is TGTGCCAGCAGCTTAGGAGGGACAGGGGCTGGCTACACCTTC. This sequence encodes CASSLGGTGAGYTF.